Sequencing of this TCR beta chain was carried out in a study of blood T cell repertoires in COVID-19. Looking at the study overall: In Cohort 3, a recovered donor had either two negative PCRs, clearance, or symptom resolution.

This clone was counted once. TCRdb's copy holds only in-frame clones and misses some; the assay was immunoSEQ multiplex PCR. The profile shows over 200,000 clones, about nine tenths of them singletons. This CDR3 region has 15 residues. Germline loops: CDR1 SGHAT, CDR2 FQNNGV. Unmatched junction bases numbered 6, after V lost 5 bases and J lost 9 bases. Sequenced input: PBMCs or T cells enriched from blood (not recorded which). The receptor was derived from a woman aged 45-59 years in a cohort exposed to, infected with or recovered from COVID-19 (not recorded which). The chain carries TRBV11-2 and TRBJ2-1; 14 bases align to TRBD2. CDR3 bases: TGTGCCAGCAGCCCTCGACTAGCGGGGGGGCCTGAGCAGTTCTTC. It specifies CASSPRLAGGPEQFF. The full variable domain, with the rest looked up from reference TRBV11-2 and TRBJ2-1, is EAGVAQSPRYKIIEKRQSVAFWCNPISGHATLYWYQQILGQGPKLLIQFQNNGVVDDSQLPKDRFSAERLKGVDSTLKIQPAKLEDSAVYLCASSPRLAGGPEQFFGPGTRLTVL.